This entry lists 5 T cell receptor beta chains sequenced from one sample in a study of blood T cells in healthy people across ages. Using a J-beta primer mix together with a sample-barcoded 5' primer, a second PCR was run for about 6 to 12 cycles. TCRdb itself ran the 5' RACE reads through MiXCR, one entry per CDR3 protein. The sample contains 1 million or so distinct CDR3 sequences, 45% of which appear only once. Sequencing was performed on blood. These receptors came from a woman aged 60-75 years in good health.

J is TRBJ2-1 and V is TRBV5-6; tentatively, D is TRBD1 (6 bases). Germline CDR1 SGHDT, CDR2 YYEEEE. Trimming pared 2 bases from V and 12 bases from J, leaving 21 bases between. The CDR3 runs to 15 residues. CDR3 residues: CASSLSAEGVSRQFF. For the CDR3, the DNA is TGTGCCAGCAGCTTAAGTGCTGAGGGGGTGTCTCGGCAGTTCTTC.

The chain uses TRBV6-1 and TRBJ2-5, with 8 nucleotides matching TRBD2. The CDR3 sequence is 15 residues long. With 3 bases clipped from V and 5 bases from J, the junction kept 8 bases outside the gene matches. Germline assignment: CDR1 MNHNS and CDR2 SASEGT. CDR3 in DNA: TGTGCCAGCAGTGACACACTAGCGGTCCCTGAGACCCAGTACTTC. Its protein product is CASSDTLAVPETQYF.

The chain links TRBV28 to TRBJ2-4; D gene ambiguous. The J call may be wrong; the DNA end is better matched by TRBJ2-7. Looked up from germline, CDR1 is MDHEN and CDR2 is SYDVKM. This CDR3 contains 13 residues. The CDR3 region has the DNA TGTGCCAGCCTGGGCAGTCCCCTGTACGAGCAGTACTTC. Encoded protein: CASLGSPLYEQYF.

The chain uses TRBV6-6 and TRBJ1-4; no definite D call. The V and J ends lost 7 bases and 1 base respectively, with 10 bases between them. Per germline, CDR1 MNHNY and CDR2 SVGAGI (reference sequence). The CDR3 is 14 amino acids. CDR3 in DNA: TGTGCCAGCACCCCATCCCTAACTAATGAAAAACTGTTTTTT. It encodes CASTPSLTNEKLFF.

Ten or more counts support this clonotype. J is TRBJ2-5 and V is TRBV28, with a weak D call TRBD1 (6 bases). Germline values: CDR1 MDHEN, CDR2 SYDVKM. Between the trimmed V and J ends, which lost 5 bases and 2 bases, there was a span of 9 bases. This CDR3 comprises 13 residues. CDR3 bases: TGTGCCAGCAGTACAGGGATACAAGAGACCCAGTACTTC. Translated, it gives CASSTGIQETQYF.